A single sample gave rise to the 16 T cell receptor beta chains below, sequenced in a study of CXCR3-negative and CXCR3-positive naive CD8 T cells. Study results and caveats: Researchers report that CXCR3-positive naive cells carry more hydrophobic TRB CDR3s than CXCR3-negative naive cells.

The method, 5' RACE with UMI labels, was used to prepare the TRB cDNA libraries. TCRdb re-called the 5' RACE reads and shows each CDR3 protein once, DNA omitted. In total, the table holds a few thousand distinct CDR3 sequences. Their antigen targets remain unknown. Sequencing was done on a sample of naive CXCR3+ CD8+ T cells from blood. Specified subset: CD45RO-CCR7+CD27+CD95- naive CD8+ T cells expressing CXCR3 (TNR3+). The receptor set was obtained from a human donor in good health. Some clones in this sample may be carry-over from other donors' samples.

The chain joins TRBV29-1 to TRBJ1-1; TCRdb names TRBD1, which stays unverified in the absence of DNA. The CDR3 has 13 residues. The V gene's germline CDR1 is SQVTM and CDR2 ANQGSEA. The CDR3 region is CSVRTGLDTEAFF.

This clonotype ranks as medium-sized (0.01 to 0.1%) in terms of frequency. The chain has TRBV24-1 and TRBJ1-2; TCRdb's D call, TRBD1, is unchecked because there is no DNA. In germline, CDR1 is KGHDR, CDR2 SFDVKD. This CDR3 is 16 amino acids long. The CDR3 sequence is CATSDWKDRGPDGYTF.

This clonotype registers medium-sized by frequency. The V call is TRBV7-9, the J call TRBJ2-1; there is no DNA to check the TCRdb D call of TRBD1. This CDR3 has 16 amino acids. The germline V gene has CDR1 SEHNR and CDR2 FQNEAQ (reference sequence). This CDR3 reads CASSYGGLRSYNEQFF.

Its frequency marks this clonotype as medium-sized. The chain recombines TRBV21-1 with TRBJ2-2; TCRdb indicates TRBD2, and absent DNA this call remains unverified. TRBV21-1 is annotated as a pseudogene. The CDR3 loop spans 18 amino acids. CDR3 sequence reads: CASSKGAVGLVNTGELFF.

According to its frequency, this clonotype is large. The chain links TRBV28 to TRBJ1-1; TCRdb picks TRBD1, but there is no DNA to check that call. CDR1 and CDR2 from the germline V gene are MDHEN and SYDVKM. There are 13 residues in the CDR3. The CDR3 here is CASSSPGDTEAFF.

This clonotype is classed as medium-sized by frequency. The chain has TRBV18 and TRBJ2-7; the TCRdb call, TRBD1, lacks DNA for checking. CDR1 and CDR2 (germline): KGHSH, LQKENI. The CDR3 is made up of 16 amino acids. CDR3 region: CASSPIGGQGAYEQYF.

Considering frequency, this clonotype is medium-sized. The chain links TRBV29-1 to TRBJ2-1; TCRdb lists TRBD1, though no DNA is available to test this call. Germline CDR1 is SQVTM and CDR2 is ANQGSEA. CDR3 length equals 12 residues. CDR3 sequence: CSARQVGNEQFF.

In terms of frequency, this clonotype is medium-sized (0.01 to 0.1%). The rearrangement joins TRBV4-1 to TRBJ2-2; TCRdb's assignment of TRBD1 cannot be checked, as there is no DNA. Germline CDR1 MGHRA, CDR2 YSYEKL. This CDR3 spans 15 amino acids. CDR3 protein: CASSHWDRTTGELFF.

The gene calls are TRBV29-1 and TRBJ2-7; the D gene TCRdb calls, TRBD2, cannot be checked with no DNA. The germline V gene has CDR1 SQVTM and CDR2 ANQGSEA. This CDR3 is 12 amino acids long. CDR3 protein: CSVRTSGYEQYF.

The chain links TRBV5-1 to TRBJ1-2. In germline, CDR1 is SGHRS, CDR2 YFSETQ. This CDR3 has 15 residues. This chain's CDR3 is CASSPGGYGANGYTF.

The V call is TRBV2, the J call TRBJ2-3. The germline gives CDR1 SNHLY, CDR2 FYNNEI. The CDR3 sequence is 14 residues long. The CDR3 reads CASSEVSSTDTQYF.

This clonotype is classed as medium-sized by frequency. V and J are TRBV12-3 or TRBV12-4 and TRBJ2-1; the TCRdb call, TRBD2, lacks DNA for checking. The CDR3 consists of 16 residues. CDR3 in amino acids: CASSLLRPGYNNEQFF.

This clonotype is classed as medium-sized by frequency. The chain has TRBV12-3 or TRBV12-4 and TRBJ2-6; the D call of TRBD1 rests on TCRdb alone, since no DNA is present to check it. The CDR3 has 18 amino acids. The CDR3 loop is CASIDSGQGSPGANVLTF.

The chain employs TRBV25-1 and TRBJ1-1; checking the TCRdb D call of TRBD1 is not possible without DNA. The CDR3 is 15 amino acids. Per germline, CDR1 MGHDK and CDR2 SYGVNS. The CDR3 protein is CASSAGTGGLAEAFF. The complete variable domain, with remaining parts taken from reference TRBV25-1 and TRBJ1-1, reads EADIYQTPRYLVIGTGKKITLECSQTMGHDKMYWYQQDPGMELHLIHYSYGVNSTEKGDLSSESTVSRIRTEHFPLTLESARPSHTSQYLCASSAGTGGLAEAFFGQGTRLTVV.

This clonotype shows up as medium-sized by frequency. V usage is TRBV11-3 and J usage is TRBJ1-1. Germline loops: CDR1 SGHNT, CDR2 YENEEA. The CDR3 contains 15 residues. The CDR3 sequence: CASTGREQGDTEAFF.

This clonotype is classed as medium-sized by frequency. This chain joins TRBV7-2 and TRBJ2-1. Germline CDR1 SGHTA, CDR2 FQGNSA. The CDR3 is made up of 11 amino acids. The CDR3 spells CASSFSGEQFF. The full variable domain, with the rest looked up from reference TRBV7-2 and TRBJ2-1, is GAGVSQSPSNKVTEKGKDVELRCDPISGHTALYWYRQSLGQGLEFLIYFQGNSAPDKSGLPSDRFSAERTGGSVSTLTIQRTQQEDSAVYLCASSFSGEQFFGPGTRLTVL.